Shown below are 8 T cell receptor beta chains from a single sample sequenced in a study of CD8 T cells in Susac syndrome. RNA totalling about 0.5 to 1 ug underwent reverse transcription with random hexamers. Each CDR3 protein gets one entry after TCRdb re-called the immunoSEQ multiplex PCR reads with MiXCR. The table includes about 130,000 distinct CDR3 sequences, 90% to 95% detected once. The specimen sequenced was CD8+ T cells from PBMCs. The receptors derive from a human donor with Susac syndrome.

The chain recombines TRBV7-2 with TRBJ2-4; D is perhaps TRBD2 (5 bases). The ends were cut back, 5 bases at V and 6 bases at J, with 20 bases in the middle. CDR1 and CDR2 (germline): SGHTA, FQGNSA. There are 16 residues in the CDR3. The CDR3 spells CASSLHAGRVVNIQYF. In nucleotides, the CDR3 is TGTGCCAGCAGCCTCCATGCGGGTCGGGTGGTAAACATTCAGTACTTC. Looking up the rest from reference TRBV7-2 and TRBJ2-4 gives the full variable domain: GAGVSQSPSNKVTEKGKDVELRCDPISGHTALYWYRQSLGQGLEFLIYFQGNSAPDKSGLPSDRFSAERTGGSVSTLTIQRTQQEDSAVYLCASSLHAGRVVNIQYFGAGTRLSVL.

The chain couples TRBV4-3 to TRBJ2-5; D is unresolved. Germline values: CDR1 LGHNA, CDR2 YSLEER. The CDR3 is 15 amino acids. Trimming took off 6 bases at V and 2 bases at J, with 16 bases between the two ends. Here the CDR3 DNA reads TGCGCCAGCAGAGAGGACCGATTTAATCAAGAGACCCAGTACTTC. This gives the protein CASREDRFNQETQYF.

This chain connects TRBV6-4 to TRBJ2-1; a possible D gene is TRBD2 (5 bases). This CDR3 has 13 residues. V was clipped by 3 bases and J by 6 bases, with 9 bases between them. Germline V lookup: CDR1 MRHNA, CDR2 SNTAGT. The CDR3 sequence is CASSERAANEQFF. CDR3 nucleotide sequence: TGTGCCAGCAGTGAGAGGGCGGCCAATGAGCAGTTCTTC.

This chain links TRBV6-1 with TRBJ2-3; D is unclear. Trimming cost V 5 bases and J 3 bases, with 15 bases left between them. Germline CDR1 reads MNHNS; CDR2 reads SASEGT. This CDR3 is 15 amino acids long. CDR3: CASSLPPGTTDTQYF. CDR3 DNA sequence: TGTGCCAGCAGTCTGCCGCCGGGTACTACAGATACGCAGTATTTT.

The chain joins TRBV20-1 to TRBJ2-7; 8 bases are shared with TRBD1. Germline-derived CDR1 and CDR2 are DFQATT and SNEGSKA (reference sequence). Losses at the gene ends were 0 bases for V and 7 bases for J; bases not matched to a gene: 17. CDR3 size: 17 residues. CDR3 protein: CSARDSPDRGVTGEQYF. Here the CDR3 DNA reads TGCAGTGCTAGAGATTCTCCCGACAGGGGTGTGACGGGGGAGCAGTACTTC.

The rearrangement joins TRBV27 to TRBJ2-7, with 9 bases aligning to TRBD1. The CDR3 extends over 14 amino acids. Trimming took 7 bases from V and 6 from J; bases not matched to a gene: 10. Germline V gene lookup returns CDR1 MNHEY and CDR2 SMNVEV (reference sequence). CDR3 nucleotide sequence: TGTGCCAGCACCGCGACAGGGGGTCTTCTCGAGCAGTACTTC. Residues: CASTATGGLLEQYF.

The V gene is TRBV30, the J gene TRBJ2-7, with 8 positions matching TRBD1. The junction had 3 bases not matched to a gene; V was cut back by 5 bases and J by 0 bases. The CDR3 extends over 13 amino acids. The germline V gene has CDR1 GTSNPN and CDR2 SVGIG (reference sequence). The CDR3 DNA sequence: TGTGCCTGGCAGGGGGCTAGCTCCTACGAGCAGTACTTC. This gives the protein CAWQGASSYEQYF.

V is TRBV12-3 or TRBV12-4 and J is TRBJ2-1; TRBD2 might be the D (5 bases). The CDR3 is made up of 15 amino acids. The V end was cut by 5 bases, the J end by 7 bases, with 18 bases between. The CDR3 loop reads CASSIFGGPGNEQFF. The CDR3 bases are TGTGCCAGCAGTATTTTTGGAGGCCCGGGTAATGAGCAGTTCTTC.